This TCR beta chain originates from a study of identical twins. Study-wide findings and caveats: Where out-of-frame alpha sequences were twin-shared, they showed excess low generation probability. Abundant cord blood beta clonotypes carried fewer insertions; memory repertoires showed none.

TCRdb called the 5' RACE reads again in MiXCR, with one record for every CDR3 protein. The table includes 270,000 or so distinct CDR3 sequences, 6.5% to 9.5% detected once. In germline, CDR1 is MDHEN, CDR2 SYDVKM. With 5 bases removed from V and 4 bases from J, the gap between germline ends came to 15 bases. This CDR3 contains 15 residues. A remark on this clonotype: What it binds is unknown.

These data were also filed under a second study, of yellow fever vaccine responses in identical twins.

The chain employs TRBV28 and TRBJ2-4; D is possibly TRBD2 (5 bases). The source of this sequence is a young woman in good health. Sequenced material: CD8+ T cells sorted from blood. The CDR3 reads CASSQITGLKNIQYF. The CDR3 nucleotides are TGTGCCAGCAGTCAAATAACCGGACTGAAAAACATTCAGTACTTC.